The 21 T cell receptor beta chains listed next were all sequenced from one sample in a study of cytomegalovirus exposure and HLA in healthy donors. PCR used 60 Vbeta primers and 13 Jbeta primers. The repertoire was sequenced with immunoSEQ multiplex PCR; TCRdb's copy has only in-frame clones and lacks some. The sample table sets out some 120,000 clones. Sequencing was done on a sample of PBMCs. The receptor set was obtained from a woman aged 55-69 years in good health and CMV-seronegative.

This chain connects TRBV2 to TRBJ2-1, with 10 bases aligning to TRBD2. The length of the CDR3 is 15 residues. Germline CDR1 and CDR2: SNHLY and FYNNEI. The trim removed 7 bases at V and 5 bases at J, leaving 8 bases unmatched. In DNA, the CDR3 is TGTGCCAGCAACTTAAGCGGGAGGGGAAACAATGAGCAGTTCTTC. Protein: CASNLSGRGNNEQFF.

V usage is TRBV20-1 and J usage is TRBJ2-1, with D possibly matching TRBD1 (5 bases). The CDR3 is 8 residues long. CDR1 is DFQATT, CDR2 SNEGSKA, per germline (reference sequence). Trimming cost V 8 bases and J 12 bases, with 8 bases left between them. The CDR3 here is CSPQGQFF. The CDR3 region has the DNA TGCAGTCCCCAGGGGCAGTTCTTC.

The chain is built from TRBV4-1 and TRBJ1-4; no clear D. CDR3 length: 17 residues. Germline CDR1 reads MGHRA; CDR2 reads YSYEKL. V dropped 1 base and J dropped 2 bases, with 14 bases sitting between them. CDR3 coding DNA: TGCGCCAGCAGCCAAGTCCCCGTAGGGAGTACTAATGAAAAACTGTTTTTT. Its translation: CASSQVPVGSTNEKLFF.

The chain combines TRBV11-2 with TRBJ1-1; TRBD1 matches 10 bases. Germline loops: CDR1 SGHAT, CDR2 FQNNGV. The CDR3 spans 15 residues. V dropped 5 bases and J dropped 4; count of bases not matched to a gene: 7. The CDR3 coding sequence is TGTGCCAGCAGCAACTTCCGGGACAGGGGCACTGAAGCTTTCTTT. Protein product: CASSNFRDRGTEAFF.

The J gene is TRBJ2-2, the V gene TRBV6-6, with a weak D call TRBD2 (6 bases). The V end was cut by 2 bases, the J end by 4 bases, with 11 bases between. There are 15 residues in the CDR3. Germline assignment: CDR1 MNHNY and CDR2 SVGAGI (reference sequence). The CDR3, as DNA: TGTGCCAGCAGTTACAATCCGGAGGGCACCGGGGAGCTGTTTTTT. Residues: CASSYNPEGTGELFF.

CDR3 sequence (DNA): TGTGCCAGCGGGTCTCTAGCGGGAGGAGGTGAGCAGTTCTTC. Amino acids: CASGSLAGGGEQFF. This rearrangement joins TRBV11-3 to TRBJ2-1, with 11 bases lining up with TRBD2. The CDR3 is made up of 14 amino acids. After removal of 8 bases from V and 9 bases from J, the junction contained 9 bases not matched to a gene. Germline V gene data show CDR1 as SGHNT and CDR2 as YENEEA.

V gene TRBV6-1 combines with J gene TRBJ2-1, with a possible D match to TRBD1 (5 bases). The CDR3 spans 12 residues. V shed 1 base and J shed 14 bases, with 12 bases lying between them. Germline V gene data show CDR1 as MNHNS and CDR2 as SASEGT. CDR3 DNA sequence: TGTGCCAGCAGTGAAGAGGGGATCACAAAGTTCTTC. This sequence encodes CASSEEGITKFF.

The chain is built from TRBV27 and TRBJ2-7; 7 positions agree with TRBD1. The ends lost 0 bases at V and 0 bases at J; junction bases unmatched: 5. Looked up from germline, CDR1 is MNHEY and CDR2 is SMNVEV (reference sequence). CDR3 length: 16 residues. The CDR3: CASSLSTGEHSYEQYF. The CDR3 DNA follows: TGTGCCAGCAGTTTATCAACAGGGGAGCACTCCTACGAGCAGTACTTC.

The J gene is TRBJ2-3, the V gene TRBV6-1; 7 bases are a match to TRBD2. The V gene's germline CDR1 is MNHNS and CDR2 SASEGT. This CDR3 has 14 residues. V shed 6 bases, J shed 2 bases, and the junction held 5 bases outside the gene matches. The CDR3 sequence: CASRPGLTTDTQYF. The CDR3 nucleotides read TGTGCCAGCAGACCGGGACTAACCACAGATACGCAGTATTTT.

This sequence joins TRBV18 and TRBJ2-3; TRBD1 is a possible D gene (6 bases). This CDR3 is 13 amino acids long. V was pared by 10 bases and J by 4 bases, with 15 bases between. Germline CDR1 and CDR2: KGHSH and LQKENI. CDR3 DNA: TGTGCCACCTTACAGGGCGTAGCAGATACGCAGTATTTT. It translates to CATLQGVADTQYF.

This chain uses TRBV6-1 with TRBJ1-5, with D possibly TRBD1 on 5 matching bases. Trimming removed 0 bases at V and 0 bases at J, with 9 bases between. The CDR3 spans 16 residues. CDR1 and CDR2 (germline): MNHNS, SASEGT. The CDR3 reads CASSEAAGPSNQPQHF. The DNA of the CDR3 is TGTGCCAGCAGTGAAGCGGCGGGACCTAGCAATCAGCCCCAGCATTTT.

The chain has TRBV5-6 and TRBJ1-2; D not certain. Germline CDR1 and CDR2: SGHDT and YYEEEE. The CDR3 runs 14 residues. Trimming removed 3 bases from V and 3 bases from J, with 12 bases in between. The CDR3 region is CASSSIGPYYGYTF. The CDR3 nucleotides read TGTGCCAGCAGCTCAATTGGGCCGTACTATGGCTACACCTTC.

Here the CDR3 DNA reads TGTGCCAGCAGCTCGACAGTTGTTCGATCGTACGAGCAGTACTTC. It specifies CASSSTVVRSYEQYF. This rearrangement joins TRBV11-2 to TRBJ2-5; TRBD1 might be the D (5 bases). The J call may be faulty, since TRBJ2-7 better matches the DNA end. Germline CDR1 is SGHAT and CDR2 is FQNNGV. This CDR3 region has 15 residues.

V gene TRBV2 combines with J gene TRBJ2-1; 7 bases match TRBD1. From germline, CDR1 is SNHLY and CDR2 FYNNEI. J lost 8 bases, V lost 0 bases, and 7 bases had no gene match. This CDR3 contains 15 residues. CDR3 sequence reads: CASSEAERGGDEQFF. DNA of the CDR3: TGTGCCAGCAGTGAAGCAGAGAGAGGGGGCGATGAGCAGTTCTTC.

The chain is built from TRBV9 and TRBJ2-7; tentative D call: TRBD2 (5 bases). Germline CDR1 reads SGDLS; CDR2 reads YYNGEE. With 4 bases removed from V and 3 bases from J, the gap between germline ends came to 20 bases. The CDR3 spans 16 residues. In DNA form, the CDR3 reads TGTGCCAGCAGCCCCCCGGCGAGGGTAGGTGTCTACGAGCAGTACTTC. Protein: CASSPPARVGVYEQYF.

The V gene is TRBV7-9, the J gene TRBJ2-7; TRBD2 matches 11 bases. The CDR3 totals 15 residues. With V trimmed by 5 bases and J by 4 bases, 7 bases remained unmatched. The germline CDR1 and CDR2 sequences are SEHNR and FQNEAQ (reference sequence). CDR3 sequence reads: CASSVSGRGSYEQYF. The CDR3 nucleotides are TGTGCCAGCAGCGTTAGCGGGAGGGGATCGTACGAGCAGTACTTC.

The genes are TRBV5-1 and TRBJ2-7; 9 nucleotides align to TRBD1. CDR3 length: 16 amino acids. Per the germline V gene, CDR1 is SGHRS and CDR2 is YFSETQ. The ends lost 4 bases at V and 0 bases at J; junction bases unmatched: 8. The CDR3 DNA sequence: TGCGCCAGCAGCACCGATCCGGGACAGGGCTCCTACGAGCAGTACTTC. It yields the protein CASSTDPGQGSYEQYF.

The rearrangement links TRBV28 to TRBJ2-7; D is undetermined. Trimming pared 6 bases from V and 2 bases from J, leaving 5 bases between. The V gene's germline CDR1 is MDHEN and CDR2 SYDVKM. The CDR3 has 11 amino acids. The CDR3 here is CASSSPYEQYF. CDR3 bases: TGTGCCAGCAGCTCCCCCTACGAGCAGTACTTC.

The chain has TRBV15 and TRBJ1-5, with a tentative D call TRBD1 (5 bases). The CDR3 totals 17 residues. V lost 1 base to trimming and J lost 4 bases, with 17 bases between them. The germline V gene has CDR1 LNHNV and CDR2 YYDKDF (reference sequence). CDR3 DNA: TGTGCCACCAGCAGAGGTACGCAGGGAAGGGGTAATCAGCCCCAGCATTTT. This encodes CATSRGTQGRGNQPQHF.

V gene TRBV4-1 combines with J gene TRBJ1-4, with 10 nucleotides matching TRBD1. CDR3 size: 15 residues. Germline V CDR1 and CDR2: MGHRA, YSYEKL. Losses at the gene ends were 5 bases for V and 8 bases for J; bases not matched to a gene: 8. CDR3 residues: CASSSPGQGWEKLFF. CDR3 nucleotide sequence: TGCGCCAGCAGCTCTCCGGGACAGGGGTGGGAAAAACTGTTTTTT.

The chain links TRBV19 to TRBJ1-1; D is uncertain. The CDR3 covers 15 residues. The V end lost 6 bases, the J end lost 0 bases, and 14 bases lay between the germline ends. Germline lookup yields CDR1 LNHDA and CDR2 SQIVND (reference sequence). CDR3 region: CASSRTDTLNTEAFF. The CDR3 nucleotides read TGTGCCAGTAGCCGTACCGACACACTGAACACTGAAGCTTTCTTT.